The text below deals with one T cell receptor (beta chain). This clone appeared a single time. It lacks a known antigen. Nothing much larger sits one base from this clone, and base qualities are not available. The data derive from a study of neoadjuvant anti-PD-1 for oral cavity cancer (dated by TCRdb to the early 2020s). Regarding the study in general: Three to four biweekly doses of nivolumab at 3 mg/kg were mostly administered to patients before curative-intent surgical resection. Patients who did not progress were given a fourth nivolumab dose at about day 43 and had definitive surgical resection on days 50-56. There were 12 patients in the parent correlative cohort, and the response rate was approximately 36%. Under RECIST 1.1, a patient counted as a responder if showing complete response, partial response or stable disease, and as a non-responder if showing progression. What the study reported, not specific to this receptor: After neoadjuvant nivolumab, significantly higher T cell clonality (Gini index) was found within PBMCs in non-responders than in responders. Higher pretreatment blood Treg/Th17 ratios correlated with higher pretreatment blood TCRbeta clonality and lower post-treatment tumor TCRbeta clonality. The TCR analyses had only a few patients in each response group, and the authors called for validation in larger cohorts.

For deep sequencing, each PBMC sample was run in six replicates, with libraries mostly built from about 510 ng of input genomic DNA. Following the manufacturer's instructions, the team built TCRbeta libraries using the immunoSEQ hsTCRbeta kit. The completed libraries were mixed into a single pool at 3 nM, then sequenced with an Illumina NovaSeq 6000 S4 flow cell. The authors' pipeline ran thus. The immunoSEQ Analyzer was used for raw data preprocessing and quality control. The analysis was restricted to productive rearrangements, with each unique CDR3 amino acid sequence defining a clonotype. Repertoire clonality was estimated as the Gini-Simpson index, which was calculated using the R package tcR. Student's t test was used to compare Gini indices, and Pearson correlation was used to assess associations with tumor size change. The immuneACCESS repertoire file appears here via TCRdb, limited to in-frame rearrangements. These files lack a portion of the clones; in checked studies, under half of the deficit traces to unresolved V genes, and the cause of the others is not known. That table gives V, J and clone size, and the DNA gave D and trimming. The sample yields 75,000 to 100,000 clones; 84% were counted once. Around 3.1% of the sample is held by the ten biggest clonotypes.

In the paper's terms, the time point label means: before neoadjuvant nivolumab. Patients had been newly diagnosed with stage II-IVA oral cavity squamous cell carcinoma, and no prior systemic or radiation treatment had been given to the patients. The cohort was composed of patients with HPV-negative, locally advanced oral cavity squamous cell carcinoma. Peripheral blood mononuclear cells were analyzed directly, without maintenance or expansion in culture. Samples came from a longitudinal correlative study of a single-arm phase II trial of neoadjuvant nivolumab in oral cavity squamous cell carcinoma. Subject-matched pre- and post-treatment PBMCs and tumors from three responders and three non-responders underwent genomic DNA-based TCRbeta sequencing. Peripheral blood mononuclear cells were collected before nivolumab treatment and were collected again after treatment, at the time of surgery. The Maxwell RSC DNA from Cells kit was used to isolate genomic DNA from PBMCs.

The source material was PBMCs, sampled before nivolumab (anti-PD-1) treatment. This clonotype was sampled from a person aged 35-79 years with oral cavity squamous cell carcinoma.

The CDR3 region reads CASSLNYGYTF. Read as DNA, the sequence is TGTGCCAGTAGTTTAAACTATGGCTACACCTTC. Recombination linked TRBV19 to TRBJ1-2; a confident D gene designation cannot be given. Via the germline V gene (reference sequence), CDR1 is LNHDA and CDR2 SQIVND. Spanning cysteine to phenylalanine, the CDR3 consists of 11 amino acids. CDR3 DNA only is kept here, 33 bases in frame from base 1. V was cut back by 5 bases and J by 2 bases, leaving a gap of 3 bases between them.